One and the same sample provided the 11 T cell receptor beta chains below, sequenced in a study of blood T cells in healthy people across ages. A J-beta primer mix and a sample-barcoded 5' primer were used in a second PCR of roughly 6 to 11 cycles. TCRdb re-analysed the 5' RACE reads in MiXCR, keeping a single row per CDR3 protein. In the table there are 1,800,000 or so distinct CDR3 sequences, roughly 43% of which are singletons. Sequencing input: blood. All receptors come from a human donor in good health.

This clonotype has only a few counts. J is TRBJ2-5 and V is TRBV12-3 or TRBV12-4, with D perhaps matching TRBD1 (6 bases). V shed 6 bases and J shed 4 bases, with 27 bases lying between them. CDR3 length equals 18 residues. CDR3 sequence reads: CASSQPPGHQNHTETQYF. CDR3 nucleotide sequence: TGTGCCAGCAGCCAGCCCCCGGGACACCAGAATCACACAGAGACCCAGTACTTC.

V gene TRBV12-3 or TRBV12-4 combines with J gene TRBJ1-2, with 8 positions matching TRBD1. CDR3 length: 13 amino acids. With V trimmed by 6 bases and J by 8 bases, 8 bases remained unmatched. As DNA, the CDR3 is TGTGCCAGCAGGACCCCTGGGACAGGCGGCTACACCTTC. Translation: CASRTPGTGGYTF.

This clonotype was counted only a few times. The chain carries TRBV5-1 and TRBJ2-7; D is perhaps TRBD2 (5 bases). The CDR3 is 15 residues long. Germline V gene data show CDR1 as SGHRS and CDR2 as YFSETQ. Trimming removed 8 bases from V and 0 bases from J, with 18 bases in between. The CDR3 DNA follows: TGCGCCAGTGGACCGGGATCCTATAACTCCTACGAGCAGTACTTC. This sequence encodes CASGPGSYNSYEQYF.

The chain uses TRBV12-3 or TRBV12-4 and TRBJ2-5; possibly TRBD1 or TRBD2 for D (5 bases each). The closer fit of TRBJ2-7 to the DNA end suggests the J call may be wrong. This CDR3 comprises 13 residues. The CDR3 region has the DNA TGTGCCAGCAGAGTTCCTGGGGGTAACGAGCAGTACTTC. Protein: CASRVPGGNEQYF.

There are a few counts of this clonotype. The chain joins TRBV5-1 to TRBJ2-5, with 8 positions matching TRBD2. Germline V CDR1 and CDR2: SGHRS, YFSETQ. V was pared by 0 bases and J by 5 bases, with 12 bases of the junction left unmatched. This CDR3 is built from 17 residues. CDR3 in DNA: TGCGCCAGCAGCTTGGCCGTGCGGGGGGCCGGGGAGGAGACCCAGTACTTC. This sequence encodes CASSLAVRGAGEETQYF.

Points on this clonotype: An end of the junction does not agree with germline; a read error may underlie this. V usage is TRBV12-3 or TRBV12-4 and J usage is TRBJ1-2; 9 bases align to TRBD1. The CDR3 runs to 14 residues. CDR3 amino acids: CVSSATGGSVGYTF. In DNA, the CDR3 is TGTGTCAGCAGTGCGACAGGGGGGAGTGTTGGCTACACCTTC.

The chain combines TRBV4-3 with TRBJ2-1; no reliable D call. The CDR3 is made up of 15 amino acids. V was clipped by 3 bases and J by 8 bases, with 17 bases between them. Germline V gene lookup returns CDR1 LGHNA and CDR2 YSLEER. CDR3 in DNA: TGCGCCAGCAGCCACGGTCAGACGCCGGGCGATGAGCAGTTCTTC. Translating gives CASSHGQTPGDEQFF.

The sample holds a few counts of this clonotype. V and J are TRBV5-1 and TRBJ2-3; perhaps D is TRBD1 or TRBD2 (5 bases each). CDR1 SGHRS and CDR2 YFSETQ come from the germline V gene. The length of the CDR3 is 14 residues. The V end was cut by 5 bases, the J end by 2 bases, with 12 bases between. The CDR3 DNA follows: TGCGCCAGCAGATGGGACGCGGTCACAGATACGCAGTATTTT. Its translation is CASRWDAVTDTQYF.

V gene TRBV29-1 combines with J gene TRBJ2-1, with 8 bases aligning to TRBD1. This CDR3 has 13 amino acids. Looked up from germline, CDR1 is SQVTM and CDR2 is ANQGSEA. The CDR3 region has the DNA TGCAGTGATACAGGGGGTCCGTACAATGAGCAGTTCTTC. Residues: CSDTGGPYNEQFF.

This clonotype was recorded a few times. The chain carries TRBV7-3 and TRBJ1-2, with D possibly being TRBD1 (6 bases). Trimming cost V 1 base and J 8 bases, with 20 bases left between them. The CDR3 has 16 amino acids. The germline V gene has CDR1 SGHTA and CDR2 FQGTGA. Here the CDR3 DNA reads TGTGCCAGCAGCTTAAATCCCGGGGCAGGGGTTAGCGGCTACACCTTC. Translating gives CASSLNPGAGVSGYTF.

This clonotype was found a few times. The chain has TRBV11-3 and TRBJ1-4, with 8 bases aligning to TRBD1. The germline gives CDR1 SGHNT, CDR2 YENEEA. The CDR3 consists of 15 residues. V was clipped by 1 base and J by 8 bases; unmatched bases: 6. In DNA form, the CDR3 reads TGTGCCAGCAGCTTAGGTCTGGCAGGGGGCGAAAAACTGTTTTTT. Amino acid sequence: CASSLGLAGGEKLFF.